A single sample is the source of the 29 T cell receptor beta chains below, sequenced in a study of blood T cell repertoires in COVID-19. Clones were read by immunoSEQ multiplex PCR, and TCRdb kept only the in-frame ones, dropping some. The data show roughly 190,000 clones, around 76% seen once. Sequences were obtained from PBMCs or T cells enriched from blood (not recorded which). These receptors all stem from a woman in her 50s with acute COVID-19.

The rearrangement links TRBV9 to TRBJ2-5; 8 nucleotides line up with TRBD1. Germline V gene data show CDR1 as SGDLS and CDR2 as YYNGEE. CDR3 length equals 17 residues. V lost 4 bases, J lost 5 bases, and 16 bases stayed unmatched. The CDR3 DNA sequence: TGTGCCAGCAGCCCCCAAACTGGGACAGGTTCTGGGGAGACCCAGTACTTC. Translation gives CASSPQTGTGSGETQYF.

This clone occurred once. V and J are TRBV15 and TRBJ1-3, with 7 bases fitting TRBD1. The CDR3 covers 19 residues. After removal of 6 bases from V and 3 bases from J, the junction contained 20 bases not matched to a gene. The germline V gene has CDR1 LNHNV and CDR2 YYDKDF (reference sequence). The CDR3 coding sequence is TGTGCCACCAGGTCTCTTGACAGGGTTCGATCGGCGTATGGAAACACCATATATTTT. This gives the protein CATRSLDRVRSAYGNTIYF.

The chain joins TRBV5-1 to TRBJ1-1, with 7 bases lining up with TRBD1. CDR1 and CDR2 (germline): SGHRS, YFSETQ. The CDR3 loop spans 14 amino acids. Trimming took 1 base from V and 3 from J; bases not matched to a gene: 3. The CDR3 DNA sequence: TGCGCCAGCAGCTTGTTGCAGGGGGACACTGAAGCTTTCTTT. Its protein product is CASSLLQGDTEAFF.

The chain carries TRBV27 and TRBJ1-1; 9 bases align to TRBD1. CDR3 length: 13 amino acids. V lost 6 bases and J lost 11; bases outside the gene matches: 10. CDR1 is MNHEY, CDR2 SMNVEV, per germline (reference sequence). The chain's CDR3 is CASSPTGGAVAFF. CDR3 in DNA: TGTGCCAGCAGCCCTACAGGGGGCGCGGTGGCTTTCTTT.

The gene calls are TRBV28 and TRBJ2-1, with TRBD2 matching over 14 bases. The CDR3 consists of 18 residues. J gave up 12 bases and V 6 bases, and 19 bases lay outside the gene matches. CDR1 is MDHEN, CDR2 SYDVKM, per germline. This CDR3 reads CASSLMGLAGAQRRGQFF. The CDR3 region has the DNA TGTGCCAGCAGCTTAATGGGACTAGCGGGGGCCCAGCGCCGAGGGCAGTTCTTC.

The chain employs TRBV12-5 and TRBJ1-2, with a possible D match to TRBD1 (5 bases). Germline V gene sequence: CDR1 LGHNT, CDR2 FRNRAP. V lost 3 bases and J 5 bases, leaving 13 bases between the germline ends. The CDR3 contains 14 residues. The CDR3 loop is CASGLTGASYGYTF. CDR3 bases: TGTGCTAGTGGTTTAACAGGTGCCTCTTATGGCTACACCTTC.

This clone turned up a few times. The V gene is TRBV5-1, the J gene TRBJ2-2, with TRBD1 matching over 11 bases. From germline, CDR1 is SGHRS and CDR2 YFSETQ. This CDR3 comprises 17 residues. V was pared by 2 bases and J by 5 bases, with 8 bases of the junction left unmatched. The CDR3 DNA sequence: TGCGCCAGCAGCTTATCCCGGACAGGGGGCAGAACCGGGGAGCTGTTTTTT. Its protein is CASSLSRTGGRTGELFF.

This sequence joins TRBV7-6 and TRBJ2-1; TRBD2 aligns across 9 bases. The CDR3 consists of 15 residues. Germline V gene lookup returns CDR1 SGHVS and CDR2 FNYEAQ. V gave up 4 bases and J gave up 7 bases; unmatched junction bases: 8. The CDR3 sequence is CASSYPSGALNEQFF. The CDR3 bases are TGTGCCAGCAGCTACCCTAGCGGGGCCCTTAATGAGCAGTTCTTC.

The rearrangement uses TRBV2 and TRBJ2-3; 7 bases match TRBD1. Trimming took 6 bases from V and 2 from J; bases not matched to a gene: 8. This CDR3 contains 15 residues. Germline V gives CDR1 SNHLY, CDR2 FYNNEI. In nucleotides, the CDR3 is TGTGCCAGCAGCGAAAGACAGGGCTTCACAGATACGCAGTATTTT. Residues: CASSERQGFTDTQYF.

In this sample, this clone turned up once. The rearrangement joins TRBV7-6 to TRBJ2-7, with 9 bases that match TRBD1. Germline V gives CDR1 SGHVS, CDR2 FNYEAQ. V shed 0 bases and J 6 bases; nucleotides not matched to a gene: 9. CDR3 length: 16 residues. The CDR3 loop is CASSLASGQGMFEQYV. In DNA, the CDR3 is TGTGCCAGCAGCTTAGCCTCGGGACAGGGCATGTTCGAGCAGTACGTC.

J is TRBJ1-1 and V is TRBV16; TRBD1 aligns across 11 bases. Germline CDR1 and CDR2: KGHSY and FQNENV. J gave up 5 bases and V 4 bases, and 9 bases lay outside the gene matches. CDR3 size: 16 residues. This chain's CDR3 is CASSPPTGTGGTEAFF. The DNA for the CDR3 is TGTGCCAGCAGCCCTCCGACCGGGACAGGGGGGACTGAAGCTTTCTTT.

V usage is TRBV28 and J usage is TRBJ1-2; no definite D call. V lost 3 bases and J lost 4, with 9 bases in between. The CDR3 consists of 13 residues. CDR1 is MDHEN and CDR2 is SYDVKM in the germline V gene. The CDR3 nucleotides read TGTGCCAGCAGTTTGGCAGAAGTCTATGGCTACACCTTC. Protein sequence: CASSLAEVYGYTF.

The chain has TRBV5-1 and TRBJ1-1; perhaps TRBD1 as D (6 bases). The CDR3 spans 18 residues. Germline V gives CDR1 SGHRS, CDR2 YFSETQ. The V gene lost 4 bases and the J gene lost 6 bases, with 28 bases spanning the gap. CDR3 nucleotide sequence: TGCGCCAGCAGCGGTAGACAGGTCTGGAACTCAATTTTGTCTGAAGCTTTCTTT. It is translated as CASSGRQVWNSILSEAFF.

The rearrangement joins TRBV7-9 to TRBJ1-6, with a possible D match to TRBD1 (6 bases). The V and J ends lost 5 bases and 5 bases respectively, with 13 bases between them. The CDR3 has 15 amino acids. Germline CDR1 reads SEHNR; CDR2 reads FQNEAQ (reference sequence). CDR3 amino acids: CASSQGQNDNSPLHF. In DNA form, the CDR3 reads TGTGCCAGCAGCCAAGGACAGAACGATAATTCACCCCTCCACTTT.

The CDR3 DNA follows: TGTGCCAGCAGCTCCGACAGGGTACGGGGCAGAACTGAAGCTTTCTTT. It translates to CASSSDRVRGRTEAFF. The chain links TRBV7-8 to TRBJ1-1; 7 positions match TRBD1. Looked up from germline, CDR1 is SGHVS and CDR2 is FQNEAQ. J lost 5 bases, V lost 4 bases, and 13 bases had no gene match. The CDR3 runs to 16 residues.

The DNA of the CDR3 is TGTGCCAGCAGTAACCCACGGAGCACAACTAATGAAAAACTGTTTTTT. Translation: CASSNPRSTTNEKLFF. The rearrangement uses TRBV25-1 and TRBJ1-4, with D unclear. This CDR3 is 16 amino acids long. Trimming removed 5 bases from V and 0 bases from J, with 13 bases in between. The germline CDR1 and CDR2 sequences are MGHDK and SYGVNS.

The V and J genes are TRBV19 and TRBJ1-6, with D tentatively TRBD1 (5 bases). The CDR3 spans 14 residues. Germline assignment: CDR1 LNHDA and CDR2 SQIVND (reference sequence). Trimming removed 3 bases from V and 7 bases from J, with 10 bases in between. The CDR3 here is CASSMRGGNSPLHF. CDR3 coding DNA: TGTGCCAGTAGTATGAGGGGAGGGAATTCACCCCTCCACTTT. The variable domain in full, completed from reference TRBV19 and TRBJ1-6, reads DGGITQSPKYLFRKEGQNVTLSCEQNLNHDAMYWYRQDPGQGLRLIYYSQIVNDFQKGDIAEGYSVSREKKESFPLTVTSAQKNPTAFYLCASSMRGGNSPLHFGNGTRLTVT.

The V and J genes are TRBV12-3 or TRBV12-4 and TRBJ1-2; TRBD1 matches 8 bases. The CDR3 consists of 13 residues. V lost 6 bases, J lost 4 bases, and 4 bases stayed unmatched. Written as DNA, the CDR3 is TGTGCCAGCAGCTACGGACAGGGCTATGGCTACACCTTC. It is translated as CASSYGQGYGYTF.

V is TRBV2 and J is TRBJ2-3; D possibly corresponds to TRBD1 (5 bases). V lost 6 bases and J 1 base, leaving 11 bases between the germline ends. CDR3 length equals 14 residues. Germline-derived CDR1 and CDR2 are SNHLY and FYNNEI. The chain's CDR3 is CASSWGAGTDTQYF. Written as DNA, the CDR3 is TGTGCCAGCAGCTGGGGCGCCGGCACAGATACGCAGTATTTT.

This chain links TRBV18 with TRBJ1-2; TRBD1 aligns across 12 bases. The CDR3 has 16 amino acids. Germline V gives CDR1 KGHSH, CDR2 LQKENI. Unmatched junction bases numbered 4, after V lost 2 bases and J lost 3 bases. The CDR3 region has the DNA TGTGCCAGCTCACCAACGGGGACAGGGGGCGACTATGGCTACACCTTC. This encodes CASSPTGTGGDYGYTF. Complete variable domain (other parts from reference TRBV18 and TRBJ1-2): NAGVMQNPRHLVRRRGQEARLRCSPMKGHSHVYWYRQLPEEGLKFMVYLQKENIIDESGMPKERFSAEFPKEGPSILRIQQVVRGDSAAYFCASSPTGTGGDYGYTFGSGTRLTVV.

This clone showed up just once. The chain couples TRBV3-1 (or the pseudogene TRBV3-2) to TRBJ1-2, with D possibly matching TRBD1 (6 bases). V gave up 8 bases and J gave up 2 bases, with 18 bases separating them. The CDR3 length is 15 residues. Looked up from germline, CDR1 is LGHDT and CDR2 is YNNKEL (reference sequence). The CDR3 DNA sequence: TGTGCCAGCTCGCCCTCCCTCGACAGGAACTATGGCTACACCTTC. Residues: CASSPSLDRNYGYTF.

The chain employs TRBV5-4 and TRBJ1-1; D is undetermined. V was pared by 3 bases and J by 1 base, with 10 bases between. Germline values: CDR1 SGHNT, CDR2 YYREEE (reference sequence). The CDR3 loop spans 14 amino acids. CDR3 loop: CASSSRAENTEAFF. The CDR3 DNA reads as TGTGCCAGCAGCTCGCGGGCAGAGAACACTGAAGCTTTCTTT.

This chain links TRBV7-3 with TRBJ2-3; the match to TRBD1 covers 10 bases. Germline loops: CDR1 SGHTA, CDR2 FQGTGA. The CDR3 is made up of 13 amino acids. V dropped 5 bases and J dropped 9; count of bases not matched to a gene: 5. Written as DNA, the CDR3 is TGTGCCAGCAGCCCGGGACAGGGGAACACGCAGTATTTT. It is translated as CASSPGQGNTQYF. The whole variable domain, filled in from reference TRBV7-3 and TRBJ2-3, reads GAGVSQTPSNKVTEKGKYVELRCDPISGHTALYWYRQSLGQGPEFLIYFQGTGAADDSGLPNDRFFAVRPEGSVSTLKIQRTERGDSAVYLCASSPGQGNTQYFGPGTRLTVL.

The chain has TRBV11-1 and TRBJ2-1, with 7 positions matching TRBD2. V was pared by 0 bases and J by 2 bases, with 1 base of the junction left unmatched. Germline V lookup: CDR1 SGHAT, CDR2 FQDESV (reference sequence). This CDR3 has 15 residues. CDR3 region: CASSLAGGAYNEQFF. CDR3 sequence (DNA): TGTGCCAGCAGCTTAGCGGGGGGGGCCTACAATGAGCAGTTCTTC.

The V and J genes are TRBV5-6 and TRBJ2-1, with TRBD2 as a possible D gene (6 bases). CDR3 length: 15 residues. Germline V gene sequence: CDR1 SGHDT, CDR2 YYEEEE. V lost 0 bases, J lost 6 bases, and 13 bases lay in between. The CDR3 region has the DNA TGTGCCAGCAGCTTGGGGGGCCGCGGGATCAATGAGCAGTTCTTC. Translation gives CASSLGGRGINEQFF. The full variable domain, rest sourced from reference TRBV5-6 and TRBJ2-1, is DAGVTQSPTHLIKTRGQQVTLRCSPKSGHDTVSWYQQALGQGPQFIFQYYEEEERQRGNFPDRFSGHQFPNYSSELNVNALLLGDSALYLCASSLGGRGINEQFFGPGTRLTVL.

The chain combines TRBV6-2 or TRBV6-3 with TRBJ2-4, with a tentative D call TRBD2 (6 bases). CDR1 is MNHEY, CDR2 SVGEGT, per germline. Trimming left V 0 bases short and J 1 base short, with 10 bases between. The CDR3 runs 16 residues. The CDR3 sequence is CASSYSMEGAKNIQYF. The CDR3 region has the DNA TGTGCCAGCAGTTACTCGATGGAGGGGGCCAAAAACATTCAGTACTTC.

This chain joins TRBV5-8 and TRBJ1-2, with D unclear. Germline loops: CDR1 SGHTS, CDR2 YDEGEE. The length of the CDR3 is 16 residues. The V and J ends lost 0 bases and 6 bases respectively, with 18 bases between them. The CDR3 sequence is CASSLVSQALHHGYTF. The CDR3, as DNA: TGTGCCAGCAGCTTGGTCTCGCAGGCCCTTCATCATGGCTACACCTTC. The full variable domain, completed using reference TRBV5-8 and TRBJ1-2, is EAGVTQSPTHLIKTRGQQATLRCSPISGHTSVYWYQQALGLGLQFLLWYDEGEERNRGNFPPRFSGRQFPNYSSELNVNALELEDSALYLCASSLVSQALHHGYTFGSGTRLTVV.

This CDR3 reads CASRAPTETYGYTF. In DNA, the CDR3 is TGTGCCAGCAGGGCTCCGACAGAGACCTATGGCTACACCTTC. The chain joins TRBV28 to TRBJ1-2, with TRBD1 as a possible D gene (5 bases). The CDR3 is 14 amino acids. Germline-derived CDR1 and CDR2 are MDHEN and SYDVKM. V gave up 6 bases and J gave up 4 bases, with 15 bases separating them.

The chain joins TRBV18 to TRBJ1-1; D not resolved. This CDR3 spans 16 amino acids. V lost 3 bases, J lost 1 base, and 15 bases lay in between. Germline V gene data show CDR1 as KGHSH and CDR2 as LQKENI. The CDR3 DNA is TGTGCCAGCTCACCTTGGGCCCCAAAGTCGAACACTGAAGCTTTCTTT. The encoded protein is CASSPWAPKSNTEAFF.